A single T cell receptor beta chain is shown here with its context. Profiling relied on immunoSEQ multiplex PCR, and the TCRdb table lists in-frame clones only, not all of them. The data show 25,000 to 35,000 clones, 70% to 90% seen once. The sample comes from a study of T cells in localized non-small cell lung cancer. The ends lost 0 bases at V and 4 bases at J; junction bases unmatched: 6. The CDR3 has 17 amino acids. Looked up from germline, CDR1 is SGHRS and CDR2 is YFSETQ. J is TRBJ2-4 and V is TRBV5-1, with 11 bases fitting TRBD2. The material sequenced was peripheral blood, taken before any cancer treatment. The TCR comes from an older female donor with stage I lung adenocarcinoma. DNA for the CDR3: TGCGCCAGCAGCTTGGGAACTAGCGGGAGCGAAAAAAACATTCAGTACTTC. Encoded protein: CASSLGTSGSEKNIQYF.